The rows below give T cell receptor beta chains drawn from one sample of a study of technical replicates of blood from a handful of donors. The protocol was immunoSEQ multiplex PCR, while the TCRdb copy is restricted to in-frame clones and leaves out a portion. Among tens of thousands of clones, around 97% were seen once, and the ten largest hold more than 0.25%. The sample was T cells isolated from PBMCs. All receptors come from a human donor in good health. Both conserved end residues are part of each CDR3. A D gene is named only where the DNA matches it firmly. Where a row states a size, it is once, few, many or the class of an expanded clone; other rows omit it.

d_call	v_call	j_call	clone_size	cdr3_aa	cdr3_nt
NA	TRBV28	TRBJ1-1	NA	CASLIGGTEAFF	TGTGCCAGCTTAATCGGGGGCACTGAAGCTTTCTTT
TRBD1	TRBV19	TRBJ1-2	NA	CASSIHLWGQGASGYTF	TGTGCCAGTAGTATTCACTTGTGGGGACAGGGGGCATCTGGCTACACCTTC
NA	TRBV28	TRBJ1-2	NA	CASSLSFGSYGYTF	TGTGCCAGCAGTTTATCCTTCGGTAGCTATGGCTACACCTTC
NA	TRBV29-1	TRBJ2-1	once	CSVPPGGTSYNEQFF	TGCAGCGTCCCTCCAGGGGGGACGTCCTACAATGAGCAGTTCTTC
NA	TRBV18	TRBJ2-1	once	CASSPLDEQFF	TGTGCCAGCTCACCCCTCGATGAGCAGTTCTTC
TRBD2	TRBV7-3	TRBJ2-1	once	CASSQGLAGINEQFF	TGTGCCAGCAGCCAAGGACTAGCGGGAATCAATGAGCAGTTCTTC
TRBD1	TRBV7-9	TRBJ2-1	NA	CASSSGTGIEDRMWFF	TGTGCCAGCAGTTCCGGGACAGGGATCGAAGACCGAATGTGGTTCTTC
NA	TRBV5-4	TRBJ2-1	NA	CASRFRQGIGTDEQFF	TGTGCCAGCAGGTTTCGTCAGGGGATAGGTACAGATGAGCAGTTCTTC
TRBD2	TRBV9	TRBJ2-2	NA	CASSGLAGGHTGELFF	TGTGCCAGCAGCGGACTAGCGGGAGGGCACACCGGGGAGCTGTTTTTT
NA	TRBV4-3	TRBJ1-4	NA	CASSQDEVALPLAANEKLFF	TGCGCCAGCAGCCAAGATGAAGTGGCCTTACCTTTGGCGGCTAATGAAAAACTGTTTTTT
TRBD2	TRBV13	TRBJ2-1	NA	CASSLGSGSYNEQFF	TGTGCCAGCAGCTTAGGCAGCGGGAGCTACAATGAGCAGTTCTTC
NA	TRBV2	TRBJ1-1	NA	CATFWGELNTEAFF	TGTGCCACCTTTTGGGGGGAGCTTAACACTGAAGCTTTCTTT
TRBD2	TRBV2	TRBJ2-7	NA	CASSNGGENYYEQYF	TGTGCCAGCAGCAACGGGGGGGAGAACTACTACGAGCAGTACTTC